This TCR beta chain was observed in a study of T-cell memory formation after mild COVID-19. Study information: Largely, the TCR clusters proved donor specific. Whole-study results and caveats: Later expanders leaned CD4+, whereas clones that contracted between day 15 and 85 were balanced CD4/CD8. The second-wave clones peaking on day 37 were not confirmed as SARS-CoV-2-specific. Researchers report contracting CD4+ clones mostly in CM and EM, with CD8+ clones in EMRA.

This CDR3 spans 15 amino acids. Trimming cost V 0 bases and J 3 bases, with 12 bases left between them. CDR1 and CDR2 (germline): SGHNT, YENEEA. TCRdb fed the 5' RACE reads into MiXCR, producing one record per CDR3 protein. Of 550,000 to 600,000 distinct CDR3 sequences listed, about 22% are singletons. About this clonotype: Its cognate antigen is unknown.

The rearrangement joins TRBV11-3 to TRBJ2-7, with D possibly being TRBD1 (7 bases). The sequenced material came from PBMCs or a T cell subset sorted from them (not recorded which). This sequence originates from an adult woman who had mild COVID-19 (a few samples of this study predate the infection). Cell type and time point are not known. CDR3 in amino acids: CASSLEGGGYYEQYF. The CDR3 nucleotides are TGTGCCAGCAGCTTAGAAGGAGGGGGCTACTACGAGCAGTACTTC.